A single sample is the source of the 26 T cell receptor beta chains below, sequenced in a study of blood T cell repertoires in COVID-19. Libraries were prepared by immunoSEQ multiplex PCR; TCRdb keeps only in-frame clonotypes and omits some of them. The data contain roughly 60,000 clones, around 90% of them singletons. Sequenced input: peripheral blood. The receptors were sampled from an elderly woman with active COVID-19.

As regards this clone: Relative to the germline gene, one junction end is altered; a read error may explain this. This specimen includes other DNA sequences encoding the same CDR3. The rearrangement uses TRBV4-1 and TRBJ2-1; D is ambiguous. This CDR3 comprises 16 residues. CDR1 and CDR2 (germline): MGHRA, YSYEKL. The DNA of the CDR3 is TGCGCCAGCAGTCAAGTGCGGAGTGGCCCCTACAATGAGCAGTTCTTC. Translating gives CASSQVRSGPYNEQFF.

The chain carries TRBV6-1 and TRBJ2-3; no clear D. The germline V and J ends were trimmed by 2 bases and 5 bases, with 2 bases remaining between them. This CDR3 spans 11 amino acids. From germline, CDR1 is MNHNS and CDR2 SASEGT. The chain's CDR3 is CASSELDTQYF. CDR3 DNA: TGTGCCAGCAGTGAACTAGATACGCAGTATTTT.

J is TRBJ2-4 and V is TRBV5-1; 7 bases map to TRBD1. Germline V CDR1 and CDR2: SGHRS, YFSETQ. The CDR3 consists of 15 residues. V was pared by 3 bases and J by 2 bases, with 5 bases of the junction left unmatched. This CDR3 is CASSSLTGSKNIQYF. For the CDR3, the DNA is TGCGCCAGCAGCTCCCTGACAGGGTCCAAAAACATTCAGTACTTC.

This clone was observed once. This chain links TRBV27 with TRBJ2-3; no clear D gene. The CDR3 consists of 13 residues. The germline gives CDR1 MNHEY, CDR2 SMNVEV (reference sequence). V lost 5 bases, J lost 2 bases, and 8 bases lay in between. CDR3 loop: CASSLLNTDTQYF. CDR3 DNA: TGTGCCAGCAGTCTCTTAAACACAGATACGCAGTATTTT.

This rearrangement joins TRBV11-3 to TRBJ2-1; 7 bases agree with TRBD2. Germline V gene sequence: CDR1 SGHNT, CDR2 YENEEA. Losses at the gene ends were 4 bases for V and 8 bases for J; bases not matched to a gene: 14. CDR3 size: 16 residues. The CDR3 bases are TGTGCCAGCAGCTCGTCTCTGGCGGGAGCCTCCGATGAGCAGTTCTTC. It yields the protein CASSSSLAGASDEQFF.

The chain combines TRBV4-1 with TRBJ2-3; the match to TRBD2 covers 11 bases. V gave up 1 base and J gave up 0 bases; unmatched junction bases: 3. The CDR3 length is 17 residues. The germline V gene encodes CDR1 MGHRA and CDR2 YSYEKL. CDR3 residues: CASSQALAGGSTDTQYF. The CDR3 DNA is TGCGCCAGCAGCCAAGCCCTAGCGGGAGGAAGCACAGATACGCAGTATTTT.

The chain couples TRBV28 to TRBJ2-7; D possibly corresponds to TRBD1 (6 bases). In germline, CDR1 is MDHEN, CDR2 SYDVKM. The CDR3 is 13 residues long. Deletions cut 4 bases from V and 3 bases from J, with 10 bases between. The CDR3 protein is CASSSGHLYEQYF. Here the CDR3 DNA reads TGTGCCAGCAGTTCGGGACACCTCTACGAGCAGTACTTC.

The genes are TRBV11-1 and TRBJ2-3; D gene unclear. The CDR3 contains 15 residues. CDR1 SGHAT and CDR2 FQDESV come from the germline V gene (reference sequence). V gave up 5 bases and J gave up 2 bases, with 14 bases separating them. Here the CDR3 DNA reads TGTGCCAGCAGCCCATTCCGCGCCAACACAGATACGCAGTATTTT. This sequence encodes CASSPFRANTDTQYF.

This clone has just one count. The rearrangement joins TRBV5-4 to TRBJ2-7; 10 bases are shared with TRBD1. Germline V gene sequence: CDR1 SGHNT, CDR2 YYREEE (reference sequence). After removal of 5 bases from V and 2 bases from J, the junction contained 4 bases not matched to a gene. The CDR3 spans 14 residues. The CDR3 loop is CASRGTGVPYEQYF. CDR3 nucleotides: TGTGCCAGCAGGGGGACAGGGGTGCCCTACGAGCAGTACTTC.

The CDR3 DNA reads as TGTGCCAGCAGCTCACGGACAGCTGGAAACACCATATATTTT. Translating gives CASSSRTAGNTIYF. The genes are TRBV5-6 and TRBJ1-3; possible D gene TRBD1, 6 bases. The CDR3 is 14 amino acids. Per the germline V gene, CDR1 is SGHDT and CDR2 is YYEEEE. Trimming pared 3 bases from V and 2 bases from J, leaving 9 bases between.

V gene TRBV28 combines with J gene TRBJ1-1, with 7 positions matching TRBD1. Germline CDR1 is MDHEN and CDR2 is SYDVKM. This CDR3 region has 15 residues. J lost 5 bases, V lost 7 bases, and 13 bases had no gene match. Here the CDR3 DNA reads TGTGCCAGCACTCGTTCAGACAGGGTCGGGACTGAAGCTTTCTTT. As protein: CASTRSDRVGTEAFF. Full variable domain (rest looked up from reference TRBV28 and TRBJ1-1): DVKVTQSSRYLVKRTGEKVFLECVQDMDHENMFWYRQDPGLGLRLIYFSYDVKMKEKGDIPEGYSVSREKKERFSLILESASTNQTSMYLCASTRSDRVGTEAFFGQGTRLTVV.

A few counts support this clone. This chain uses TRBV7-2 with TRBJ1-2, with D tentatively TRBD1 (6 bases). V lost 1 base and J 6 bases, leaving 12 bases between the germline ends. In germline, CDR1 is SGHTA, CDR2 FQGNSA. This CDR3 comprises 14 residues. The CDR3 DNA sequence: TGTGCCAGCAGCTTAGTAGGGGGAGGGGATGGCTACACCTTC. Encoded protein: CASSLVGGGDGYTF.

V is TRBV11-2 and J is TRBJ1-4, with TRBD1 as a possible D gene (5 bases). V was shortened by 5 bases and J by 4 bases, with 14 bases between the two germline ends. The CDR3 is 15 amino acids. The germline CDR1 and CDR2 sequences are SGHAT and FQNNGV. CDR3 DNA: TGTGCCAGCAGCCCACATCAGGGTGGTAATGAAAAACTGTTTTTT. Translated: CASSPHQGGNEKLFF.

The chain links TRBV3-1 (or the pseudogene TRBV3-2) to TRBJ2-5; possibly TRBD1 for D (5 bases). V lost 3 bases, J lost 8 bases, and 7 bases lay in between. Germline-derived CDR1 and CDR2 are LGHDT and YNNKEL (reference sequence). The CDR3 has 11 amino acids. CDR3 nucleotides: TGTGCCAGCAGCCAGGGGCCCACCCAGTACTTC. It yields the protein CASSQGPTQYF.

The chain links TRBV5-1 to TRBJ2-4, with D maybe TRBD2 (7 bases). Looked up from germline, CDR1 is SGHRS and CDR2 is YFSETQ. The CDR3 runs 20 residues. Trimming removed 6 bases from V and 1 base from J, with 29 bases in between. CDR3: CASTEGPFAGGAEAKNIQYF. In DNA, the CDR3 is TGCGCCAGCACCGAGGGGCCTTTCGCTGGGGGGGCCGAGGCCAAAAACATTCAGTACTTC.

The V gene is TRBV5-1, the J gene TRBJ2-7, with a possible D match to TRBD1 (6 bases). This CDR3 region has 15 residues. Trimming shortened V by 4 bases and J by 0 bases, and 14 bases separated the two germline ends. Germline loops: CDR1 SGHRS, CDR2 YFSETQ. CDR3 bases: TGCGCCAGCAGCCCCAGGACAGCCAGCTCCTACGAGCAGTACTTC. Translation: CASSPRTASSYEQYF.

This clone was observed a few times. The V gene is TRBV5-1, the J gene TRBJ2-2, with 10 bases aligning to TRBD2. Trimming at V came to 2 bases and at J to 5 bases, leaving 6 bases not matched to a gene. The CDR3 spans 16 residues. Germline V gives CDR1 SGHRS, CDR2 YFSETQ. Here the CDR3 DNA reads TGCGCCAGCAGCTTATCGGGACTAGCGTCTACCGGGGAGCTGTTTTTT. Encoded protein: CASSLSGLASTGELFF.

This clone appeared a few times. The J gene is TRBJ2-1, the V gene TRBV10-2; TRBD1 aligns across 9 bases. The CDR3 is 16 amino acids. Losses at the gene ends were 3 bases for V and 4 bases for J; bases not matched to a gene: 7. Germline CDR1 reads WSHSY; CDR2 reads SAAADI. The CDR3 region has the DNA TGCGCCAGCAGTGAAGACAACAGGGGGCCGTACAATGAGCAGTTCTTC. This gives the protein CASSEDNRGPYNEQFF.

V gene TRBV5-4 combines with J gene TRBJ2-2, with TRBD1 matching 7 bases. The CDR3 consists of 16 residues. The germline V gene has CDR1 SGHNT and CDR2 YYREEE (reference sequence). V lost 4 bases and J lost 1; bases outside the gene matches: 7. The CDR3 protein is CASSGRDRKNTGELFF. CDR3 nucleotide sequence: TGTGCCAGCAGCGGAAGGGACAGAAAGAACACCGGGGAGCTGTTTTTT.

The sample holds one count of this clone. The V and J genes are TRBV4-1 and TRBJ2-7; D remains ambiguous. Germline loops: CDR1 MGHRA, CDR2 YSYEKL. CDR3 length: 14 residues. V lost 3 bases to trimming and J lost 3 bases, with 12 bases between them. The CDR3 DNA follows: TGCGCCAGCAGCCAGTTTGGGCAAGACTACGAGCAGTACTTC. Amino acid sequence: CASSQFGQDYEQYF.

This clone was detected only once. V and J are TRBV18 and TRBJ2-7; D unclear. The V gene lost 2 bases and the J gene lost 0 bases, with 20 bases spanning the gap. Germline V gene lookup returns CDR1 KGHSH and CDR2 LQKENI. The CDR3 sequence is 18 residues long. The CDR3: CASSPSPASETSSYEQYF. DNA of the CDR3: TGTGCCAGCTCACCATCCCCAGCGTCCGAGACTTCCTCCTACGAGCAGTACTTC.

The chain recombines TRBV10-1 with TRBJ2-7, with 12 bases lining up with TRBD1. Germline V lookup: CDR1 WNHNN, CDR2 SYGVQD (reference sequence). The CDR3 sequence is 14 residues long. V dropped 7 bases and J dropped 5; count of bases not matched to a gene: 6. In DNA form, the CDR3 reads TGCGCCAGCACCTCGGGACAGGGGGCCCACGAGCAGTACTTC. Translating it yields CASTSGQGAHEQYF.

This sequence joins TRBV2 and TRBJ2-5; perhaps TRBD2 as D (5 bases). The CDR3 is 14 amino acids. Germline V CDR1 and CDR2: SNHLY, FYNNEI. With 5 bases removed from V and 5 bases from J, the gap between germline ends came to 15 bases. CDR3: CASSPAGILETQYF. The CDR3 DNA reads TGTGCCAGCAGTCCCGCCGGGATCCTGGAGACCCAGTACTTC.

The chain recombines TRBV4-1 with TRBJ2-2; 12 bases map to TRBD2. CDR1 is MGHRA and CDR2 is YSYEKL in the germline V gene. This CDR3 has 18 amino acids. The ends lost 1 base at V and 6 bases at J; junction bases unmatched: 9. CDR3 DNA sequence: TGCGCCAGCAGCCAAGGAGCTAGCGGGGGGGCCTCGGCCGGGGAGCTGTTTTTT. This encodes CASSQGASGGASAGELFF.

The chain employs TRBV5-6 and TRBJ1-1; D call uncertain. Germline CDR1 is SGHDT and CDR2 is YYEEEE. The V gene lost 2 bases and the J gene lost 6 bases, with 14 bases spanning the gap. CDR3 length: 14 residues. CDR3 residues: CASSFPLAGSEAFF. CDR3 DNA: TGTGCCAGCAGCTTTCCGCTTGCGGGGTCTGAAGCTTTCTTT.

V gene TRBV21-1 combines with J gene TRBJ2-7; the table's D gene call, TRBD1, was not cross checked with the DNA. TRBV21-1 is an annotated pseudogene. The CDR3 totals 16 residues. The CDR3 loop is CASSPAGGQGVCEQYF. CDR3 nucleotides: TGTGCCAGCAGTCCCGCGGGGGGACAGGGGGTGTGCGAGCAGTACTTC.